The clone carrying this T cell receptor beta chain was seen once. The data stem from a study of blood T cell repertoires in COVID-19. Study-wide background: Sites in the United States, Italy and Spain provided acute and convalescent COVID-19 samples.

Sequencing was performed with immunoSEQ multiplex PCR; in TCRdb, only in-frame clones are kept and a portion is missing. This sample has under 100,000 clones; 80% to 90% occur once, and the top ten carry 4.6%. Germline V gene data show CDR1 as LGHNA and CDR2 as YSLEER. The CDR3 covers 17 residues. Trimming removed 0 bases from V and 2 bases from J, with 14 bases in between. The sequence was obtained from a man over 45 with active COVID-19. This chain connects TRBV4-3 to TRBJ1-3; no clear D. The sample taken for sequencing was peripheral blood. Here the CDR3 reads CASSQDQLGGTGNTIYF. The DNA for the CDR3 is TGCGCCAGCAGCCAAGACCAGCTGGGAGGAACTGGAAACACCATATATTTT.